This TCR beta chain was obtained from a study of T cell changes during pregnancy in multiple sclerosis (dated by TCRdb to between 2019 and 2020). Regarding the study in general: Changes in the T cell repertoire over the course of pregnancy were examined in this study in women with multiple sclerosis.

About this clone: It lacks a known antigen. Base quality data are lacking; no much larger clone is found one base away.

CDR3 length: 14 amino acids, cysteine to phenylalanine. Solely the CDR3 DNA is kept, with 42 bases framed from the first base. The germline V gene encodes CDR1 KGHSH and CDR2 LQKENI. Between the V and J ends, shortened by 6 bases and 1 base respectively, the junction contains 12 bases. Preparation of the library involved the immunoSEQ multiplex PCR assay. Drawn from immuneACCESS, this table holds only the in-frame rearrangements with V and J called that TCRdb kept. Clones are partly lost; checked studies trace under half to an unresolved V gene and leave the rest unexplained. The sample contains roughly 100,000 clones, about 91% of them found a single time. The top ten clones comprise more than 0.85% of the sample.

The starting material was peripheral blood, obtained after pregnancy. This chain is built from TRBV18 and TRBJ1-1; TRBD1 is perhaps the D gene, given 5 matching bases. This sequence originates from a female donor with multiple sclerosis, enrolled in a pregnancy study. The DNA reads as follows: TGTGCCAGCTCCCTCGGGGGGGGGAACACTGAAGCTTTCTTT. This encodes CASSLGGGNTEAFF.